Shown below are 3 T cell receptor beta chains from a single sample sequenced in a study of T cells in Graves' hyperthyroidism and ophthalmopathy (dated by TCRdb to about 2019). Preparation of the library involved multiplex PCR. The listed sequencing device is Illumina HiSeq 2000. Amplification of TCR beta CDR3 regions was carried out from RNA transcripts. The TCR CDR3 was subjected to a first round of RT-PCR using the HTBI primer set and the Qiagen OneStep RT-PCR kit. Through fastp at Q25 and MiXCR, TCRdb rebuilt clones from the public reads, retaining in-frame beta chains. Every distinct CDR3 protein forms one entry, paired with its most common genes and DNA. Here the sample has approximately 640,000 distinct CDR3 sequences; roughly a sixth occur a single time. The biggest ten clones account for around 15% of the sample. The sequenced material came from blood. The receptor source for this set is a man aged 50-60 years with Graves' hyperthyroidism.

V and J are TRBV19 and TRBJ2-6; D gene ambiguous. The CDR3 extends over 15 amino acids. Looked up from germline, CDR1 is LNHDA and CDR2 is SQIVND (reference sequence). V shed 1 base and J shed 4 bases, with 8 bases lying between them. CDR3 coding DNA: TGTGCCAGTAGTATAGCTGAGGCGGGGGCCAACGTCCTGACTTTC. Translated: CASSIAEAGANVLTF.

This clonotype has a count of ten or more. The V and J genes are TRBV20-1 and TRBJ2-1, with D perhaps given as TRBD1 or TRBD2 (5 bases each). The germline V gene encodes CDR1 DFQATT and CDR2 SNEGSKA (reference sequence). V was shortened by 3 bases and J by 12 bases, with 21 bases between the two germline ends. The CDR3 runs to 14 residues. This chain's CDR3 is CSARAGTLQWWQFF. The CDR3, as DNA: TGCAGTGCTAGGGCCGGGACGTTACAATGGTGGCAGTTCTTC.

Many counts were recorded for this clonotype. J is TRBJ2-7 and V is TRBV7-9; 7 bases match TRBD1. CDR1 is SEHNR, CDR2 FQNEAQ, per germline (reference sequence). J was trimmed by 4 bases and V by 5 bases; bases with no gene match: 8. This CDR3 comprises 14 residues. CDR3 sequence: CASSPKGQLYEQYF. In nucleotides, the CDR3 is TGTGCCAGCAGCCCAAAGGGACAGCTATACGAGCAGTACTTC.